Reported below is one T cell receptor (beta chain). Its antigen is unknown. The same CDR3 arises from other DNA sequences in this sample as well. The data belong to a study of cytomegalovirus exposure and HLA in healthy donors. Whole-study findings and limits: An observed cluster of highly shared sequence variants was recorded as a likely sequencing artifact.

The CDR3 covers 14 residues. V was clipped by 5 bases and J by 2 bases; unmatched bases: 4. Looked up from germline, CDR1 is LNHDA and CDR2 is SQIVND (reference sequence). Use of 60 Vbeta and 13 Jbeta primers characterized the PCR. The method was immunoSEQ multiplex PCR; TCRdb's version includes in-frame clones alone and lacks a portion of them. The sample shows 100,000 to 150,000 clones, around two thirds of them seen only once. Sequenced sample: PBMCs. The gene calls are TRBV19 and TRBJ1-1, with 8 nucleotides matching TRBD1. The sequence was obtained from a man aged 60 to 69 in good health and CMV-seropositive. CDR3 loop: CASSQTGGNTEAFF. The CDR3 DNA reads TGTGCCAGTAGTCAAACAGGGGGTAACACTGAAGCTTTCTTT.